This section outlines one TCR beta chain sequence together with its context. The data originate from a study of blood T cell repertoires in COVID-19. About the research overall: The study drew acute and convalescent COVID-19 samples from the United States, Italy and Spain. PBMCs, B-cell-depleted T cells, or T cells provided the cDNA or gDNA that made up the material.

Germline V lookup: CDR1 LGHNA, CDR2 YSLEER. The CDR3 has 17 residues. V lost 3 bases and J lost 0; bases outside the gene matches: 5. Per the original data handling: Estimated nucleated cell counts came from reference gene primer amplification. Profiling relied on immunoSEQ multiplex PCR, and the TCRdb table lists in-frame clones only, not all of them. D and trimming were read from the DNA, whereas the V and J calls and clone size are those reported in that table. The repertoire holds about 72,000 clones, with about nine tenths as singletons. This clonotype originated in a human donor in a cohort sampled during active COVID-19. The material sequenced was peripheral blood. The gene calls are TRBV4-3 and TRBJ2-2, with TRBD1 identical over 9 bases. The chain's CDR3 is CASSHLGQGTNTGELFF. CDR3 coding DNA: TGCGCCAGCAGCCACCTTGGACAGGGGACGAACACCGGGGAGCTGTTTTTT.